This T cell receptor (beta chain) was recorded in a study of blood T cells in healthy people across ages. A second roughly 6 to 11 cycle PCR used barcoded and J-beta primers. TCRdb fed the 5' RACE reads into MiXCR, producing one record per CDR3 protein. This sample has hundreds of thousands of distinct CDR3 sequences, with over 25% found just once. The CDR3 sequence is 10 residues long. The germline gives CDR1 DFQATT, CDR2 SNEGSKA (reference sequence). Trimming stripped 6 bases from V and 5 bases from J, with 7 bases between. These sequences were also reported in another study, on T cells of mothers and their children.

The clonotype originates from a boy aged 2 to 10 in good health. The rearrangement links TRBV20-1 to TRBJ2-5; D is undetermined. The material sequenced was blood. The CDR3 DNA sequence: TGCAGTGCCCGACTTGAGACCCAGTACTTC. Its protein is CSARLETQYF.